This T cell receptor beta chain emerged from a study of blood T cell repertoires in COVID-19. Data came from immunoSEQ multiplex PCR; TCRdb stores just in-frame clones and leaves some out. Here the sample spans over 400,000 clones, approximately 83% being singletons. The V gene lost 5 bases and the J gene lost 4 bases, with 15 bases spanning the gap. The CDR3 sequence is 14 residues long. Germline-derived CDR1 and CDR2 are SQVTM and ANQGSEA. Sequencing was performed on peripheral blood. The chain has TRBV29-1 and TRBJ1-5, with D hard to call. This TCR came from a human donor in a cohort sampled during active COVID-19. The CDR3 loop reads CSVITFGVNQPQHF. DNA of the CDR3: TGCAGCGTTATAACATTCGGGGTGAATCAGCCCCAGCATTTT.